This paragraph covers one T cell receptor beta chain sequence. Its antigen target is currently unknown. Per-base qualities were not stored, and no clone one base away is much larger. This sample was included in a study of blood T cell repertoires in COVID-19 (TCRdb year 2020). For context, the study as a whole: Samples covering the acute and convalescent phases of COVID-19 were provided by collaborators in the United States, Italy and Spain. The prospective study material was composed of cDNA or gDNA derived from T cells, B-cell-depleted T cells, or PBMCs. The dataset comprised deeply sampled blood TCRbeta repertoires from subjects exposed to, actively infected with, or recovered from COVID-19. The repertoires were released in a freely available public database intended as a resource for research on the immune response to SARS-CoV-2. Samples were obtained from the ongoing ImmuneRACE study (first 160 participants) and from over 1,000 subjects provided by 6 global collaborators. A de-identified subject ID, COVID-19 status, age in years and sex were almost always included in the sample metadata. HLA class I and class II types, where available, came from metadata supplied by the sample provider rather than from assay-based typing. Here is what the overall study found, with its caveats: How much clinical and demographic metadata was included differed by source and by participant, and the metadata was provided uncurated.

TCRbeta CDR3 regions were amplified from genomic DNA by means of the immunoSEQ Assay, a bias-controlled multiplex PCR. As for how the authors treated the data: Within the assay, amplification of reference gene primers was used to estimate how many nucleated cells each sample contained. To quantify the absolute abundance of each unique TCRbeta CDR3 rearrangement, sequence reads were collapsed and filtered. For each sample, productive Simpson clonality was calculated by taking the square root of Simpson's diversity index across productive rearrangements. TCRdb's version of the immuneACCESS table is confined to in-frame rearrangements and falls short of the full clone set. An unresolved V gene accounts for under half of the shortfall where checked; the remainder is of unknown origin. D and trimming come from the DNA, and the V and J calls and clone size come from that table. The sample table lists some 72,000 clones, about 90% of them with a count of one. Of the sample, 4% to 5.5% is held by the ten largest clones.

Each collaborating institution followed its own protocols to collect whole blood in K2EDTA tubes. For TCRbeta analysis, collaborators shipped samples as frozen whole blood, isolated PBMCs, or DNA extracted from either of those sample types. Sequenced sample: peripheral blood. This receptor was obtained from a man in his fifties with active COVID-19.

The CDR3 has the sequence CASSFGTGGGEQYF. The DNA sequence is TGTGCCAGCAGCTTTGGGACAGGGGGGGGCGAGCAGTACTTC. The sequence joins TRBV11-3 to TRBJ2-7; TRBD1 matches 11 bases in the middle. Sequences SGHNT (CDR1) and YENEEA (CDR2) are obtained from the germline V gene. Measured from the cysteine to the phenylalanine, the CDR3 is 14 residues long. CDR3 DNA only is kept here, 42 bases in frame from base 1. Trimmed from V: 3 bases; trimmed from J: 6 bases; junction bases lacking a gene match: 4.